The 28 T cell receptor beta chains below come from one sample, sequenced in a study of regulatory T cells in long-lasting Graves disease (dated by TCRdb to about 2021). The meaning of the sample's time point label: newly diagnosed GD, antithyroid drugs for less than 3 months. RNA was extracted from PBMCs in TRIzol for both TCR sequencing and RNA sequencing. Library method: multiplex PCR. TCRdb lists the instrument as Illumina HiSeq 4000. iRepertoire HTBI primers and Arm-PCR amplification of CDR3 regions were used to construct TCR beta libraries. TCRdb's own reprocessing of the public reads used fastp at Q25 and MiXCR and kept productive beta chains. One record per CDR3 amino acid sequence lists the most common genes and DNA. Across this sample there are roughly 530,000 distinct CDR3 sequences, with 15% to 20% seen only once. 20% to 25% of the sample goes to the ten largest clones. This same sample was also taken into another study, of T cells in Graves' hyperthyroidism and ophthalmopathy.

This specimen consisted of peripheral blood mononuclear cells (PBMCs), obtained at new diagnosis, from a patient treated with antithyroid drugs. The source of these receptors is a woman aged 35-65 years with Graves disease. Donor details come from another sample of the same person, matched by shared clones.

The rearrangement joins TRBV5-1 to TRBJ2-4, with D possibly being TRBD2 (5 bases). Trimming removed 0 bases from V and 0 bases from J, with 13 bases in between. There are 17 residues in the CDR3. Germline V lookup: CDR1 SGHRS, CDR2 YFSETQ. CDR3 in DNA: TGCGCCAGCAGCTTGGGAGGGATGCTACTAGCCAAAAACATTCAGTACTTC. This sequence encodes CASSLGGMLLAKNIQYF.

This clonotype has more than one count but fewer than ten. The chain carries TRBV15 and TRBJ2-3; D not resolved. Trimming cost V 6 bases and J 5 bases, with 12 bases left between them. Germline-derived CDR1 and CDR2 are LNHNV and YYDKDF (reference sequence). The CDR3 is 13 amino acids. In DNA, the CDR3 is TGTGCCACCAGAGACGGAAAAAGAGATACGCAGTATTTT. Its protein product is CATRDGKRDTQYF.

The rearrangement uses TRBV19 and TRBJ2-3; D is perhaps TRBD1 or TRBD2 (5 bases each). Trimming took off 4 bases at V and 2 bases at J, with 10 bases between the two ends. The CDR3 contains 14 residues. Germline CDR1 and CDR2: LNHDA and SQIVND (reference sequence). CDR3 loop: CASSTRDPTDTQYF. As DNA, the CDR3 is TGTGCCAGTAGTACCCGGGACCCCACAGATACGCAGTATTTT.

The genes are TRBV18 and TRBJ2-7; D uncertain. This CDR3 is 13 amino acids long. The V end lost 6 bases, the J end lost 7 bases, and 16 bases lay between the germline ends. Germline assignment: CDR1 KGHSH and CDR2 LQKENI. The CDR3 sequence: CASSLGQSREQYF. CDR3 nucleotides: TGTGCCAGCTCTCTCGGCCAGTCACGGGAGCAGTACTTC.

The chain combines TRBV5-1 with TRBJ1-1; tentatively, D is TRBD1 (6 bases). V was clipped by 0 bases and J by 3 bases, with 9 bases between them. The CDR3 has 14 residues. Germline V gene sequence: CDR1 SGHRS, CDR2 YFSETQ. The CDR3 loop reads CASSLARTDTEAFF. CDR3 coding DNA: TGCGCCAGCAGCTTGGCCAGGACAGACACTGAAGCTTTCTTT.

The chain joins TRBV6-1 to TRBJ1-1; a possible D gene is TRBD1 (6 bases). The CDR3 contains 13 residues. CDR1 is MNHNS, CDR2 SASEGT, per germline. V dropped 7 bases and J dropped 4 bases, with 13 bases sitting between them. CDR3 sequence reads: CASKGGAGTEAFF. For the CDR3, the DNA is TGTGCCAGCAAGGGGGGGGCCGGCACTGAAGCTTTCTTT.

This clonotype was seen ten or more times. The rearrangement links TRBV20-1 to TRBJ2-5; 7 positions match TRBD2. Germline CDR1 is DFQATT and CDR2 is SNEGSKA (reference sequence). CDR3 length: 15 amino acids. J was trimmed by 4 bases and V by 0 bases; bases with no gene match: 8. The CDR3 nucleotides are TGCAGTGCTAGAGATGGGTGGGGGGGAGGAGAGACCCAGTACTTC. Translation: CSARDGWGGGETQYF.

The sample holds many counts of this clonotype. V is TRBV28 and J is TRBJ1-6; unclear D gene. This CDR3 has 13 residues. V lost 8 bases, J lost 4 bases, and 9 bases lay in between. CDR1 and CDR2 from the germline V gene are MDHEN and SYDVKM. The CDR3 DNA is TGTGCCAGCCAAGAGCAATATAATTCACCCCTCCACTTT. It specifies CASQEQYNSPLHF.

Many counts were recorded for this clonotype. The rearrangement uses TRBV3-1 and TRBJ1-5, with TRBD1 as a possible D gene (6 bases). CDR3 length equals 14 residues. Germline CDR1 reads LGHDT; CDR2 reads YNNKEL (reference sequence). Trimming left V 1 base short and J 7 bases short, with 11 bases between. The DNA of the CDR3 is TGTGCCAGCAGCCAAGGGGGGGCCCTCCAGCCCCAGCATTTT. Amino acid sequence: CASSQGGALQPQHF.

This clonotype was detected ten times or more. V and J are TRBV5-8 and TRBJ2-4; 7 bases are a match to TRBD1. The CDR3 contains 14 residues. In germline, CDR1 is SGHTS, CDR2 YDEGEE. Unmatched junction bases numbered 9, after V lost 4 bases and J lost 8 bases. The CDR3 nucleotides are TGTGCCAGCAGCCTTCAGAGGGGGCGGGACATTCAGTACTTC. Its translation is CASSLQRGRDIQYF.

This clonotype was counted at least ten times. The chain links TRBV11-2 to TRBJ2-7, with D perhaps TRBD2 (6 bases). Germline CDR1 is SGHAT and CDR2 is FQNNGV. The length of the CDR3 is 15 residues. Deletions cut 2 bases from V and 4 bases from J, with 15 bases between. CDR3 sequence (DNA): TGTGCCAGCAGCTTAACCTCGGGACTTACTTACGAGCAGTACTTC. Its translation: CASSLTSGLTYEQYF.

The gene calls are TRBV6-2 or TRBV6-3 and TRBJ2-7, with D hard to call. The germline V and J ends were trimmed by 2 bases and 4 bases, with 18 bases remaining between them. Germline CDR1 and CDR2: MNHEY and SVGEGT. The CDR3 contains 16 residues. Written as DNA, the CDR3 is TGTGCCAGCAGTTACGACCGATTGCACAGCGCATACGAGCAGTACTTC. Translated: CASSYDRLHSAYEQYF.

The chain couples TRBV7-3 to TRBJ1-2, with 7 bases lining up with TRBD1. V dropped 5 bases and J dropped 8; count of bases not matched to a gene: 8. Germline-derived CDR1 and CDR2 are SGHTA and FQGTGA. The CDR3 consists of 13 residues. Written as DNA, the CDR3 is TGTGCCAGCAGCGACCCGACAGGGTCGGGCTACACCTTC. It translates to CASSDPTGSGYTF.

This clonotype showed up just a few times. The rearrangement uses TRBV20-1 and TRBJ1-1, with 7 bases lining up with TRBD1. Germline V gene data show CDR1 as DFQATT and CDR2 as SNEGSKA (reference sequence). The CDR3 sequence is 13 residues long. Losses at the gene ends were 4 bases for V and 4 bases for J; bases not matched to a gene: 6. Here the CDR3 DNA reads TGCAGTGCTACAGGGGGATCAGCCACTGAAGCTTTCTTT. Its protein product is CSATGGSATEAFF.

Notes on this clonotype: This may be a read error: a much more frequent sequence differs by one nucleotide. V and J are TRBV3-1 and TRBJ2-4, with D perhaps TRBD2 (5 bases). Germline V CDR1 and CDR2: LGHDT, YNNKEL (reference sequence). The CDR3 spans 13 residues. V was cut by 4 bases and J by 9 bases, with 13 bases left in between. This CDR3 reads CASSRGHTGIQYF. Written as DNA, the CDR3 is TGTGCCAGCAGCCGAGGGCATACCGGCATTCAGTACTTC.

This clonotype was seen more than once but under ten times. The CDR3 region has the DNA TGCGCCAGCAGCCAAGAGAGGGACCCGACCTTTAATGAAAAACTGTTTTTT. Protein: CASSQERDPTFNEKLFF. The chain links TRBV4-1 to TRBJ1-4; D might be TRBD1 (5 bases). The ends were cut back, 0 bases at V and 4 bases at J, with 15 bases in the middle. Germline CDR1 and CDR2: MGHRA and YSYEKL. CDR3 length equals 17 residues.

This clonotype was recorded many times. This chain uses TRBV12-3 or TRBV12-4 with TRBJ1-1, with D tentatively TRBD1 (6 bases). The CDR3 loop spans 15 amino acids. Trimming took off 2 bases at V and 1 base at J, with 11 bases between the two ends. CDR3 loop: CASSLSGARNTEAFF. The CDR3 region has the DNA TGTGCCAGCAGTTTATCAGGGGCTCGGAACACTGAAGCTTTCTTT.

This clonotype was detected many times. The chain is built from TRBV5-1 and TRBJ1-6; 9 nucleotides align to TRBD1. The CDR3 spans 16 residues. The V gene end was trimmed by 3 bases and the J gene end by 8 bases; junction bases not matched to a gene: 9. From germline, CDR1 is SGHRS and CDR2 YFSETQ. The CDR3 spells CASSYGTGKGYSPLHF. CDR3 DNA sequence: TGCGCCAGCAGCTATGGGACAGGGAAGGGTTATTCACCCCTCCACTTT.

This clonotype has ten or more counts. The CDR3 sequence: CASAAYNEQFF. The CDR3 DNA sequence: TGTGCCAGCGCAGCCTACAATGAGCAGTTCTTC. The V and J genes are TRBV6-2 or TRBV6-3 and TRBJ2-1; D not resolved. The CDR3 is made up of 11 amino acids. The germline V and J ends were trimmed by 8 bases and 2 bases, with 4 bases remaining between them. Germline values: CDR1 MNHEY, CDR2 SVGEGT.

This clonotype was seen at least ten times. The chain has TRBV29-1 and TRBJ1-2; weak D call: TRBD1 (5 bases). The CDR3 extends over 11 amino acids. V lost 3 bases and J lost 3, with 5 bases in between. CDR1 and CDR2 (germline): SQVTM, ANQGSEA. The CDR3 region has the DNA TGCAGCGTTGAGACAGACTATGGCTACACCTTC. Translated: CSVETDYGYTF.

CDR3 region: CATASRVDPGNTIYF. The CDR3 region has the DNA TGTGCCACCGCGTCCAGGGTGGATCCTGGAAACACCATATATTTT. This chain connects TRBV28 to TRBJ1-3; perhaps TRBD1 as D (5 bases). In germline, CDR1 is MDHEN, CDR2 SYDVKM. Between the trimmed V and J ends, which lost 10 bases and 2 bases, there was a span of 18 bases. The CDR3 has 15 amino acids. Drawing the rest from reference TRBV28 and TRBJ1-3, the complete variable domain is DVKVTQSSRYLVKRTGEKVFLECVQDMDHENMFWYRQDPGLGLRLIYFSYDVKMKEKGDIPEGYSVSREKKERFSLILESASTNQTSMYLCATASRVDPGNTIYFGEGSWLTVV.

This clonotype was counted a few times. J is TRBJ1-2 and V is TRBV14; D unclear. From germline, CDR1 is SGHDN and CDR2 FVKESK. The ends were cut back, 4 bases at V and 12 bases at J, with 15 bases in the middle. The CDR3 covers 12 residues. The CDR3 sequence: CASSPFGQVDTF. The CDR3 region has the DNA TGTGCCAGCAGCCCCTTCGGGCAGGTGGACACCTTC.

V gene TRBV20-1 combines with J gene TRBJ2-7; 8 positions agree with TRBD1. This CDR3 is 13 amino acids long. The germline CDR1 and CDR2 sequences are DFQATT and SNEGSKA (reference sequence). The ends lost 1 base at V and 4 bases at J; junction bases unmatched: 3. The CDR3 here is CSARGTGRYEQYF. The CDR3 nucleotides read TGCAGTGCTAGAGGGACAGGGCGGTACGAGCAGTACTTC.

This rearrangement joins TRBV20-1 to TRBJ2-7; 8 bases map to TRBD1. The V gene's germline CDR1 is DFQATT and CDR2 SNEGSKA (reference sequence). This CDR3 has 15 amino acids. J lost 5 bases, V lost 0 bases, and 9 bases had no gene match. The CDR3: CSAREHRQGAHEQYF. The CDR3 DNA follows: TGCAGTGCTAGAGAACATCGGCAGGGGGCTCACGAGCAGTACTTC.

This clonotype was picked up a small number of times. The V call is TRBV5-5, the J call TRBJ2-3, with 10 bases lining up with TRBD2. CDR1 and CDR2 from the germline V gene are SGHKS and YYEKEE (reference sequence). The ends lost 4 bases at V and 7 bases at J; junction bases unmatched: 9. The CDR3 contains 15 residues. CDR3 sequence reads: CASSPLAGTPHTQYF. The CDR3, as DNA: TGTGCCAGCAGCCCACTAGCGGGGACCCCCCATACGCAGTATTTT. Full variable domain (outside the CDR3, taken from reference TRBV5-5 and TRBJ2-3): DAGVTQSPTHLIKTRGQQVTLRCSPISGHKSVSWYQQVLGQGPQFIFQYYEKEERGRGNFPDRFSARQFPNYSSELNVNALLLGDSALYLCASSPLAGTPHTQYFGPGTRLTVL.

The CDR3 DNA is TGTGCCAGTAGTTTCCGACCAGGAGGGGACACTGAAGCTTTCTTT. This sequence encodes CASSFRPGGDTEAFF. This chain joins TRBV19 and TRBJ1-1; D is possibly TRBD1 (5 bases). The CDR3 runs to 15 residues. The germline V gene has CDR1 LNHDA and CDR2 SQIVND (reference sequence). V was shortened by 5 bases and J by 3 bases, with 16 bases between the two germline ends.

In this sample, this clonotype turned up many times. V is TRBV4-2 and J is TRBJ2-3; D tentatively fits TRBD1 or TRBD2 (6 bases each). The germline CDR1 and CDR2 sequences are LGHNA and YNFKEQ. The ends were cut back, 0 bases at V and 5 bases at J, with 9 bases in the middle. There are 14 residues in the CDR3. The CDR3 sequence is CASSQDRGGDTQYF. The CDR3 DNA is TGTGCCAGCAGCCAAGACAGGGGAGGAGATACGCAGTATTTT.

This chain connects TRBV5-5 to TRBJ1-2; no clear D gene. CDR1 SGHKS and CDR2 YYEKEE come from the germline V gene (reference sequence). Deletions cut 0 bases from V and 8 bases from J, with 11 bases between. There are 13 residues in the CDR3. In nucleotides, the CDR3 is TGTGCCAGCAGCTTGGGCGGGCTAGAGGGCTACACCTTC. Its translation: CASSLGGLEGYTF.